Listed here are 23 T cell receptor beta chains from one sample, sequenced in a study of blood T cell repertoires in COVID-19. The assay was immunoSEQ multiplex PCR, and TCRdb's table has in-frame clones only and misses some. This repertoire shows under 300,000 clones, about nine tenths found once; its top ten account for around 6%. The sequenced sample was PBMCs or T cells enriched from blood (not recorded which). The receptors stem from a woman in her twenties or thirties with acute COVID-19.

Written as DNA, the CDR3 is TGTGCCAGCAGCTCCCAGGGGCGGAGAGATCAGCCCCAGCATTTT. Translated: CASSSQGRRDQPQHF. The chain has TRBV7-8 and TRBJ1-5, with D maybe TRBD1 (6 bases). This CDR3 is built from 15 residues. Germline V gene sequence: CDR1 SGHVS, CDR2 FQNEAQ. The ends were cut back, 4 bases at V and 5 bases at J, with 15 bases in the middle.

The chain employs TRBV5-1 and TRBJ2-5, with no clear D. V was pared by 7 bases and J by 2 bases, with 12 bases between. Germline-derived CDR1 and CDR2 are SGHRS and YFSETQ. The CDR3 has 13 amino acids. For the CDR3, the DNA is TGCGCCAGCGCTGGCGGCACGCAAGAGACCCAGTACTTC. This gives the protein CASAGGTQETQYF.

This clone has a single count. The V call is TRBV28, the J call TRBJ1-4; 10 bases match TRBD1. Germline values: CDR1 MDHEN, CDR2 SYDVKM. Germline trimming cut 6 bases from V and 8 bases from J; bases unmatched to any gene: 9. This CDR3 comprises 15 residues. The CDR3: CASRTGQGIGEKLFF. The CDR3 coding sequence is TGTGCCAGCAGGACGGGACAGGGGATCGGAGAAAAACTGTTTTTT.

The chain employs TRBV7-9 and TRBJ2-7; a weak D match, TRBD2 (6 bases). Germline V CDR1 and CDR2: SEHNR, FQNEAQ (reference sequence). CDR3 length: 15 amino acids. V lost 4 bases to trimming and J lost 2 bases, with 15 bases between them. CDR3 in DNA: TGTGCCAGCAGCTCACGCGCGGGAACCCCCTACGAGCAGTACTTC. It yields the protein CASSSRAGTPYEQYF. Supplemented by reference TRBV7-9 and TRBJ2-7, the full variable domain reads DTGVSQNPRHKITKRGQNVTFRCDPISEHNRLYWYRQTLGQGPEFLTYFQNEAQLEKSRLLSDRFSAERPKGSFSTLEIQRTEQGDSAMYLCASSSRAGTPYEQYFGPGTRLTVT.

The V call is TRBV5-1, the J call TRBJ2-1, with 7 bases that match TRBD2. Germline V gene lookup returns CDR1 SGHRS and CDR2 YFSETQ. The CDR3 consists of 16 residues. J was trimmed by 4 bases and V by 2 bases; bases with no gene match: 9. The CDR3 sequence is CASSFLSLAAYNEQFF. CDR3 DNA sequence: TGCGCCAGCAGCTTTCTTTCTCTAGCGGCTTACAATGAGCAGTTCTTC.

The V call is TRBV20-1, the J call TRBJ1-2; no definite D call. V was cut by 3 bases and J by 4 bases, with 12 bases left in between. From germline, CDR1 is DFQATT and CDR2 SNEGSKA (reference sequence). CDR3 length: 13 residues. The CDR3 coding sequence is TGCAGTGCTAGTCATACGGGGAGCTATGGCTACACCTTC. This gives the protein CSASHTGSYGYTF.

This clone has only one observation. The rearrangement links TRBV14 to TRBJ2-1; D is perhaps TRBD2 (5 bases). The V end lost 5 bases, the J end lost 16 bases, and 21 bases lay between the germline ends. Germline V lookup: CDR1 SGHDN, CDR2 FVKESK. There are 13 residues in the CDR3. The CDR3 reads CASSDGVLASCFF. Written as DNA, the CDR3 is TGTGCCAGCAGCGACGGTGTGCTAGCCTCTTGCTTCTTC.

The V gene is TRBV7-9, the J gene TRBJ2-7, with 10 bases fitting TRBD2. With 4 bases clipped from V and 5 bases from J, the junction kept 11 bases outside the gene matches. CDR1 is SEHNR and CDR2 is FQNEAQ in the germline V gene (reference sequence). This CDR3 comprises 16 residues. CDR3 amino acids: CASSSLASGSFNEQYF. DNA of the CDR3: TGTGCCAGCAGCTCCCTAGCTAGCGGGAGCTTCAACGAGCAGTACTTC.

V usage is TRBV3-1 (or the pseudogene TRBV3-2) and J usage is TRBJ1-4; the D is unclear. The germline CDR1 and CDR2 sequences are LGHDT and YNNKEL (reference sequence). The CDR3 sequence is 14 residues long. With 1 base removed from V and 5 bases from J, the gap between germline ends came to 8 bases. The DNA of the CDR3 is TGTGCCAGCAGCCAAGGCGGTCCGAATGAAAAACTGTTTTTT. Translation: CASSQGGPNEKLFF.

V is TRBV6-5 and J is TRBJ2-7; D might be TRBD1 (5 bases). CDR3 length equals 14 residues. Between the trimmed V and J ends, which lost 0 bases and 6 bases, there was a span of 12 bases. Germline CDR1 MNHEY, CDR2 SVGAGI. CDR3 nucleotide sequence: TGTGCCAGCAGTTACTCTAGGGGTGCCTCCGAGCAGTACTTC. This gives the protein CASSYSRGASEQYF.

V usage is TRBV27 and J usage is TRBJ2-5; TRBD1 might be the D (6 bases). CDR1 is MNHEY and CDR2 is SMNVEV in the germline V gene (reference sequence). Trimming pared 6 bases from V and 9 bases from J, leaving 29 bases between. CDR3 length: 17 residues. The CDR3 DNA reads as TGTGCCAGCAGCGTGGGGGCATTCGGAACCGGCGTGGAGGCCCAGTACTTC. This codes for CASSVGAFGTGVEAQYF.

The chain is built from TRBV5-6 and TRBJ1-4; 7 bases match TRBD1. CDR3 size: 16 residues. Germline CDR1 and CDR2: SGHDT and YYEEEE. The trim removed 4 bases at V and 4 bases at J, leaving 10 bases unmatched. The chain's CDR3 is CASSRTGTEFNEKLFF. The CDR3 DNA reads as TGTGCCAGCAGCCGCACGGGGACAGAGTTTAATGAAAAACTGTTTTTT.

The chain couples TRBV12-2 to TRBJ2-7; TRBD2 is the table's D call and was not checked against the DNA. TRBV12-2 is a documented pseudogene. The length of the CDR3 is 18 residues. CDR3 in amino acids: CASRLAHSVFGVSYEQYF. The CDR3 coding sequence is TGTGCAAGTCGCTTAGCTCACTCGGTTTTCGGGGTCTCCTACGAGCAGTACTTC.

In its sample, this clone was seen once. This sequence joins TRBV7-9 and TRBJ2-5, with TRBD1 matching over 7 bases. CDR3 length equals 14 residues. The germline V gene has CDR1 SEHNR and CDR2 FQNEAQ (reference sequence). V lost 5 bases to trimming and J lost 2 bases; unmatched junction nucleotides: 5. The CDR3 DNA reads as TGTGCCAGCAGCCCCGGACAGGAACAAGAGACCCAGTACTTC. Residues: CASSPGQEQETQYF.

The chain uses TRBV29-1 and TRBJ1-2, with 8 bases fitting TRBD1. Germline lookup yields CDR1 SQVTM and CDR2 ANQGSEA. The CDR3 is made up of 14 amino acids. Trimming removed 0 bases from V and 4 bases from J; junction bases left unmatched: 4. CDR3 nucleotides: TGCAGCGTTGAAGAACAAGACAGGGGCTATGGCTACACCTTC. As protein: CSVEEQDRGYGYTF.

CDR3 nucleotides: TGTGCCAGCAGGAAAGGAGGGGGGACTAGCGGGAGATCGGTGAAAGATACGCAGTATTTT. This codes for CASRKGGGTSGRSVKDTQYF. The rearrangement joins TRBV9 to TRBJ2-3, with 14 bases aligning to TRBD2. CDR3 length equals 20 residues. V shed 5 bases and J 5 bases; nucleotides not matched to a gene: 19. CDR1 and CDR2 from the germline V gene are SGDLS and YYNGEE.

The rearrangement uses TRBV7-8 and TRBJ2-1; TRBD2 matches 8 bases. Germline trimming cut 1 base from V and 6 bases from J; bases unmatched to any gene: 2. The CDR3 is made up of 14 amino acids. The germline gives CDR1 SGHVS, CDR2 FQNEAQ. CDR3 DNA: TGTGCCAGCAGCTTAGACGGGAGGGGCAATGAGCAGTTCTTC. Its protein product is CASSLDGRGNEQFF.

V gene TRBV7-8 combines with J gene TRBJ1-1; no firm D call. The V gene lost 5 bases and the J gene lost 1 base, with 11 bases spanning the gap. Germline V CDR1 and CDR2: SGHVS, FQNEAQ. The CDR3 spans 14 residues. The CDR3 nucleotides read TGTGCCAGCAGCGATACGGGGAAGAACACTGAAGCTTTCTTT. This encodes CASSDTGKNTEAFF.

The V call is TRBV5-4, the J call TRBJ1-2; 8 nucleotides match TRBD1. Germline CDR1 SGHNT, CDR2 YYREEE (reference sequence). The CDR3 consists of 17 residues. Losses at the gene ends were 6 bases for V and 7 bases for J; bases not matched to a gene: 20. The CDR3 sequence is CASTYWTGMVALVGYTF. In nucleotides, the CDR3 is TGTGCCAGCACCTACTGGACAGGGATGGTTGCACTTGTTGGCTACACCTTC.

CDR3 loop: CASSANRGTGELFF. In nucleotides, the CDR3 is TGTGCCAGCAGCGCCAACAGGGGCACCGGGGAGCTGTTTTTT. The J gene is TRBJ2-2, the V gene TRBV5-4; TRBD1 matches at 7 bases. The CDR3 is made up of 14 amino acids. Trimming cost V 4 bases and J 4 bases; bases outside gene matches: 4. From germline, CDR1 is SGHNT and CDR2 YYREEE (reference sequence).

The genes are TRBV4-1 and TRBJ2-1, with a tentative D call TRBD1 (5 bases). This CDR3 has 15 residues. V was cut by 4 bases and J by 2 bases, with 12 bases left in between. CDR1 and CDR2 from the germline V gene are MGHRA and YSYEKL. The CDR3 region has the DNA TGCGCCAGCAGCCGTTCTATAGGGGCCTACAATGAGCAGTTCTTC. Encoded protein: CASSRSIGAYNEQFF.

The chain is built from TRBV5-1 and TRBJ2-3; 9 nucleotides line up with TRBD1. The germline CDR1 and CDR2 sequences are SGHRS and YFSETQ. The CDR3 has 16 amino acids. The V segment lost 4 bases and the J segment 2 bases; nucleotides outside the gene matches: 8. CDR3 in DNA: TGCGCCAGCAGCCTCGACGGGACAGGGATCACAGATACGCAGTATTTT. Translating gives CASSLDGTGITDTQYF. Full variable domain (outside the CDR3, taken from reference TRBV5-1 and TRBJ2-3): KAGVTQTPRYLIKTRGQQVTLSCSPISGHRSVSWYQQTPGQGLQFLFEYFSETQRNKGNFPGRFSGRQFSNSRSEMNVSTLELGDSALYLCASSLDGTGITDTQYFGPGTRLTVL.

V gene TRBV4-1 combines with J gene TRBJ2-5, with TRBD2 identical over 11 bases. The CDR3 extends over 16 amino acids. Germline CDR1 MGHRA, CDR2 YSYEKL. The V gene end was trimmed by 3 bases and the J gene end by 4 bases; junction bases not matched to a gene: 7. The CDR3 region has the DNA TGCGCCAGCAGCCACGCCCAGCTAGCGGGAGGAGAGACCCAGTACTTC. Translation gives CASSHAQLAGGETQYF.